The 6 T cell receptor beta chains given below trace back to one sample, sequenced in a study of shared clonotypes between healthy human individuals. This table comes from immunoSEQ multiplex PCR, and its TCRdb copy is limited to in-frame clones, with some not included. This sample yields about 380,000 clones, of which 90% to 98% are seen a single time; around 0.3% belongs to the top ten. The sample was memory CD8+ T cells sorted from blood. Described subset: CD45RO+ cells pooled with CCR7-negative TemRA cells. These receptors all stem from a man aged 25-45 years in good health.

This sequence joins TRBV25-1 and TRBJ1-1; D not certain. The CDR3 is 13 amino acids. Deletions cut 4 bases from V and 5 bases from J, with 11 bases between. Germline CDR1 MGHDK, CDR2 SYGVNS. Written as DNA, the CDR3 is TGTGCCAGCAGTGTTGGGGTTGAGACTGAAGCTTTCTTT. This translates into CASSVGVETEAFF.

This chain joins TRBV7-3 and TRBJ2-1, with D perhaps given as TRBD1 or TRBD2 (6 bases each). V lost 1 base to trimming and J lost 0 bases, with 13 bases between them. The CDR3 consists of 17 residues. Germline assignment: CDR1 SGHTA and CDR2 FQGTGA. CDR3 sequence (DNA): TGTGCCAGCAGCTTAAGAGGGGGGACGAGCTCCTACAATGAGCAGTTCTTC. It encodes CASSLRGGTSSYNEQFF.

The chain joins TRBV2 to TRBJ1-4; no clear D gene. Trimming cost V 8 bases and J 14 bases, with 12 bases left between them. Germline V CDR1 and CDR2: SNHLY, FYNNEI. The CDR3 has 10 residues. This CDR3 reads CASGDRVLFF. CDR3 DNA sequence: TGTGCCAGCGGGGATAGGGTGCTGTTTTTT.

The chain recombines TRBV10-3 with TRBJ2-1; 7 nucleotides match TRBD2. The CDR3 has 14 residues. From germline, CDR1 is ENHRY and CDR2 SYGVKD. The ends lost 4 bases at V and 3 bases at J; junction bases unmatched: 3. The CDR3, as DNA: TGTGCCATCAGTGCGCGGGAGTTCTACAATGAGCAGTTCTTC. Translated: CAISAREFYNEQFF.

The count of this clone is one. V is TRBV20-1 and J is TRBJ2-3; D is ambiguous. The V end lost 6 bases, the J end lost 4 bases, and 8 bases lay between the germline ends. There are 11 residues in the CDR3. Germline-derived CDR1 and CDR2 are DFQATT and SNEGSKA (reference sequence). CDR3: CSAYLADTQYF. As DNA, the CDR3 is TGCAGTGCATACTTGGCAGATACGCAGTATTTT.

Worth noting for this clone: One end of the junction does not line up with germline, which may come from a read error. The chain is built from TRBV29-1 and TRBJ2-3; D is uncertain. This CDR3 has 13 residues. The germline V gene has CDR1 SQVTM and CDR2 ANQGSEA. CDR3 in amino acids: CSVQEWGTDTQYF. The CDR3 DNA reads TGCAGCGTTCAAGAGTGGGGCACAGATACGCAGTATTTT.